This TCR beta chain was recorded in a study of CD8 T cells in Susac syndrome (dated by TCRdb to between 2019 and 2020). With regard to the full study: Among the sequenced Susac syndrome patients, five or six had clinically active disease and 8 or 9 were in clinical remission. At blood withdrawal, Susac syndrome patients were therapy-naive, treated with corticosteroids (with IVIg additionally given to some), or treated with IVIg alone. Whether CD8+ T cell activation and differentiation in Susac syndrome was antigen driven was tested using repertoire sequencing.

RNA was extracted using the RNeasy kit, and about 0.45 to 1 ug of the RNA was reverse transcribed with random hexamers. TCR beta CDR3 regions were amplified with the immunoSEQ multiplex PCR assay covering 54 Vbeta and 13 Jbeta segments. PCR amplification bias was corrected using a synthetic template baseline for primer optimization and computational correction. The source study handled its data this way. Reads were assigned to V, D and J genes according to IMGT and analyzed in immunoSEQ Analyzer, with only productive sequences retained. Clonality was computed as one minus Shannon entropy normalized by log2 of the number of productive unique sequences. For each patient and control, public and private clones were evaluated within the 100 most prevalent clones. Clones were defined as Susac-specific if absent from the healthy and MS cohorts, from around 1,100 published viral clones and from other ImmuneACCESS disease sequences. TCRdb trimmed public reads at Q25 via fastp, called clones via MiXCR and kept in-frame beta chains. Rows with a matching CDR3 protein are joined into one entry that keeps the most common DNA and genes. Clone size and V and J calls follow TCRdb, not the original study. The sample table holds about 210,000 distinct CDR3 sequences, of which around 93% were seen once. Of the sample, roughly 0.14% falls within the top ten clones.

Results the study describes overall, beyond this receptor: In patients with Susac syndrome, the CD4+ T cell repertoire showed no detectable clonal expansion. The number of individuals in the TCR sequencing and HLA analysis was recognized as being relatively small.

V and J lose 4 bases and 7 bases, and a span of 17 bases separates them. Including cysteine and phenylalanine, the CDR3 has 14 amino acids. Of the read, only the CDR3 DNA is kept; its 42 bases are in frame from base 1. The germline V gene yields SGDLS for CDR1 and YYNGEE for CDR2. High-throughput TCR beta sequencing profiled peripheral blood CD8+ and CD4+ T cells from healthy donors, Susac syndrome patients and multiple sclerosis patients. Recently defined diagnostic criteria for definite or probable disease were met by the Susac syndrome patients. Bulk CD8+ and CD4+ T cells were purified by magnetic negative isolation, while CD8+ TEMRA cells were enriched using FACS. Blood was collected in EDTA tubes and processed within 24 hours, with PBMCs isolated through density gradient centrifugation. PBMCs destined for TCR sequencing were cryopreserved in liquid nitrogen and later thawed in a 37 °C water bath. A purity of at least 90% was achieved for sorted or isolated CD4+, CD8+ and CD8+ TEMRA cells.

This clonotype was picked up one time. Its antigen remains undetermined. No much larger clone exists at a distance of one base, and base qualities are not known. One read gives only weak evidence. Sequences were obtained from CD4+ T cells from PBMCs. The V and J genes are TRBV9 and TRBJ1-1, with no reliable assignment of the D segment. This sequence originates from a human donor with Susac syndrome. The sequenced DNA is TGTGCCAGCAGCAGTCAACCCGAGGGAGGTGAAGCTTTCTTT. This yields the protein CASSSQPEGGEAFF.